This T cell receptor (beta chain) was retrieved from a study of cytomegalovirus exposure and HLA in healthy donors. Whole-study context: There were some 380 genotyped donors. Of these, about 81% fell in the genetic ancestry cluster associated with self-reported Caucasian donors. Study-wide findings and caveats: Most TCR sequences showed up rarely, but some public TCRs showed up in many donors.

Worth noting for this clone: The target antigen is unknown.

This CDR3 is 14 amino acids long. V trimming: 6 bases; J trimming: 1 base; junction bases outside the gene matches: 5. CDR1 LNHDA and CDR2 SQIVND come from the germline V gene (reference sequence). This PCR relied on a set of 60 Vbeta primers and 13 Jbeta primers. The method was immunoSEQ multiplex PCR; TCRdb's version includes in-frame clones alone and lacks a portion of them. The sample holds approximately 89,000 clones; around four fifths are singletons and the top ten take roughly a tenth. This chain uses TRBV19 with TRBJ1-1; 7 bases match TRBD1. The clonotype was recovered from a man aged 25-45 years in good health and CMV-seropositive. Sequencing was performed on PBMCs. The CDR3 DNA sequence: TGTGCCAGTAGCCGGGACAGATCGAACACTGAAGCTTTCTTT. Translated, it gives CASSRDRSNTEAFF.